Below are 6 T cell receptor beta chains sequenced from a single sample in a study of OX40 agonist ivuxolimab in advanced cancers. Generated by immunoSEQ multiplex PCR, the TCRdb table keeps only in-frame clones and is missing some. Of about 76,000 clones listed, about 82% are singletons. The starting material was CD4+ or CD8+ T cells sorted from blood, obtained in a trial of the OX40 agonist ivuxolimab. All receptors derive from an adult with an advanced solid tumor such as melanoma, head and neck, liver or kidney cancer.

The chain uses TRBV7-9 and TRBJ1-1; TRBD1 matches at 7 bases. The CDR3 is 14 amino acids. Germline V CDR1 and CDR2: SEHNR, FQNEAQ (reference sequence). J was trimmed by 3 bases and V by 5 bases; bases with no gene match: 6. CDR3 sequence: CASSPDRLDTEAFF. In DNA, the CDR3 is TGTGCCAGCAGCCCGGACAGGTTGGACACTGAAGCTTTCTTT.

The rearrangement joins TRBV2 to TRBJ2-3, with 8 bases lining up with TRBD2. Trimming removed 2 bases from V and 4 bases from J; junction bases left unmatched: 5. The CDR3 covers 15 residues. From germline, CDR1 is SNHLY and CDR2 FYNNEI. The CDR3 DNA reads TGTGCCAGCAGTGAACAGCGGGGGCGCGCAGATACGCAGTATTTT. This codes for CASSEQRGRADTQYF.

The chain has TRBV7-6 and TRBJ1-4; D not certain. V was pared by 0 bases and J by 10 bases, with 12 bases between. Germline loops: CDR1 SGHVS, CDR2 FNYEAQ. The CDR3 is made up of 14 amino acids. DNA for the CDR3: TGTGCCAGCAGCTTAGCGAACACAATGGGAAAACTGTTTTTT. Translation gives CASSLANTMGKLFF.

V gene TRBV11-2 combines with J gene TRBJ2-2; no firm D call. The CDR3 spans 14 residues. From germline, CDR1 is SGHAT and CDR2 FQNNGV. Between the trimmed V and J ends, which lost 1 base and 4 bases, there was a span of 7 bases. The CDR3 reads CASSLGVATGELFF. In DNA form, the CDR3 reads TGTGCCAGCAGCTTAGGAGTGGCCACCGGGGAGCTGTTTTTT.

The sample holds a few counts of this clone. A junction end diverges from the germline sequence, so it may reflect a read error. The genes are TRBV2 and TRBJ2-3; TRBD1 aligns across 7 bases. CDR1 is SNHLY and CDR2 is FYNNEI in the germline V gene. The CDR3 extends over 14 amino acids. CDR3 DNA sequence: TGTGCCGGCAGGGACAGCGACGTTTCAAATACGCAGTATTTT. Residues: CAGRDSDVSNTQYF.

The chain couples TRBV4-3 to TRBJ2-5; TRBD2 agrees at 12 bases. The germline V gene has CDR1 LGHNA and CDR2 YSLEER. Unmatched junction bases numbered 9, after V lost 1 base and J lost 3 bases. This CDR3 has 18 residues. The CDR3 nucleotides are TGCGCCAGCAGCCAAGGGACTAGCGGGGTGGCTTGGGAAGAGACCCAGTACTTC. Translating it yields CASSQGTSGVAWEETQYF.